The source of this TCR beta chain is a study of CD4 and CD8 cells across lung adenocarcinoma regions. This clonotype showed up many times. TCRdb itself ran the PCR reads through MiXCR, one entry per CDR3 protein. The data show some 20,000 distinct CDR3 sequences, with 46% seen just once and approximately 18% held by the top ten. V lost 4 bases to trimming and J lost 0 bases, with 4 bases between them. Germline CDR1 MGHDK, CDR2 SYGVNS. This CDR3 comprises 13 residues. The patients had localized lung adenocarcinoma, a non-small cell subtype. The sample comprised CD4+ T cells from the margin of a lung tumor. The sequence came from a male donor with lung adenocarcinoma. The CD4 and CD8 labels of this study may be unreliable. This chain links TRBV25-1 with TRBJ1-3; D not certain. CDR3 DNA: TGTGCCAGCAGTGTTGTCTCTGGAAACACCATATATTTT. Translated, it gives CASSVVSGNTIYF.